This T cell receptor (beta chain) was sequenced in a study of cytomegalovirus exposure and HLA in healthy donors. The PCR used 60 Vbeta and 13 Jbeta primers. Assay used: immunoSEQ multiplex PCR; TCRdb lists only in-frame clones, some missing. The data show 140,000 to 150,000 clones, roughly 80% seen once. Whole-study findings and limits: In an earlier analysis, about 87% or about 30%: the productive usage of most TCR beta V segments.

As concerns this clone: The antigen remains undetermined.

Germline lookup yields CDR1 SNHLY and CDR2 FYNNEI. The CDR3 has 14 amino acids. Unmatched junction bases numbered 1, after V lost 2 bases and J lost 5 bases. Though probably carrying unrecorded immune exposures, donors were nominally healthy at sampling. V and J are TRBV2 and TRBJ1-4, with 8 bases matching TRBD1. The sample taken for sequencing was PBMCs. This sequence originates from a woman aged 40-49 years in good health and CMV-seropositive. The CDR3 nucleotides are TGTGCCAGCAGTGAATGGGACAGGAATGAAAAACTGTTTTTT. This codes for CASSEWDRNEKLFF.